One and the same sample provided the 25 T cell receptor beta chains below, sequenced in a study of T cell responses to AZD1222 COVID-19 vaccine. The protocol was immunoSEQ multiplex PCR, while the TCRdb copy is restricted to in-frame clones and leaves out a portion. The sample carries roughly 99,000 clones, roughly 87% recorded once. Sequences were derived from peripheral blood, sampled on day 0 of AZD1222 vaccination. These receptors came from an adult in good health.

CDR3 DNA sequence: TGCGCCAGCAGCCTCAGAGGCCAGCCCTATGGCTACACCTTC. Its translation is CASSLRGQPYGYTF. V and J are TRBV5-1 and TRBJ1-2; D remains unclear. This CDR3 spans 14 amino acids. Germline V lookup: CDR1 SGHRS, CDR2 YFSETQ. V was pared by 4 bases and J by 4 bases, with 14 bases between.

The V and J genes are TRBV7-9 and TRBJ1-2; 7 positions agree with TRBD1. The CDR3 runs to 14 residues. Trimming at V came to 5 bases and at J to 4 bases, leaving 7 bases not matched to a gene. Per germline, CDR1 SEHNR and CDR2 FQNEAQ (reference sequence). CDR3 DNA: TGTGCCAGCAGCACCTCGGGACAGTTCTATGGCTACACCTTC. Translated, it gives CASSTSGQFYGYTF.

The chain combines TRBV5-1 with TRBJ1-1; 7 bases are a match to TRBD1. Germline V gene sequence: CDR1 SGHRS, CDR2 YFSETQ. J was trimmed by 0 bases and V by 3 bases; bases with no gene match: 2. The CDR3 is 14 residues long. CDR3 DNA: TGCGCCAGCAGCTACAGGGGCTTGAACACTGAAGCTTTCTTT. This sequence encodes CASSYRGLNTEAFF.

This rearrangement joins TRBV11-3 to TRBJ2-5; a possible D gene is TRBD2 (6 bases). The germline gives CDR1 SGHNT, CDR2 YENEEA. V was shortened by 0 bases and J by 5 bases, with 13 bases between the two germline ends. This CDR3 has 15 residues. CDR3 in amino acids: CASSLDGSAGETQYF. CDR3 bases: TGTGCCAGCAGCTTAGATGGATCCGCGGGGGAGACCCAGTACTTC.

V usage is TRBV12-3 or TRBV12-4 and J usage is TRBJ1-2, with TRBD1 matching over 7 bases. CDR3 length equals 13 residues. V was clipped by 4 bases and J by 2 bases; unmatched bases: 1. The chain's CDR3 is CASSSGQNYGYTF. The CDR3 DNA sequence: TGTGCCAGCAGTTCGGGACAGAACTATGGCTACACCTTC.

This clone has more than one count but fewer than ten. The chain combines TRBV5-4 with TRBJ2-1, with TRBD2 matching 8 bases. CDR1 is SGHNT and CDR2 is YYREEE in the germline V gene (reference sequence). The V and J ends lost 9 bases and 2 bases, in that order; junction bases with no gene match: 10. The CDR3 is made up of 15 amino acids. The CDR3 DNA reads as TGTGCCACCACACCGGGAGGGAATGCCTACAATGAGCAGTTCTTC. This gives the protein CATTPGGNAYNEQFF. The full variable domain, completed using reference TRBV5-4 and TRBJ2-1, is ETGVTQSPTHLIKTRGQQVTLRCSSQSGHNTVSWYQQALGQGPQFIFQYYREEENGRGNFPPRFSGLQFPNYSSELNVNALELDDSALYLCATTPGGNAYNEQFFGPGTRLTVL.

The rearrangement joins TRBV4-1 to TRBJ1-3, with unresolved D. The CDR3 is 12 residues long. Germline V gives CDR1 MGHRA, CDR2 YSYEKL. V was trimmed by 1 base and J by 4 bases, leaving 2 bases between them. The CDR3 spells CASSQGGNTIYF. The CDR3 region has the DNA TGCGCCAGCAGCCAAGGGGGAAACACCATATATTTT.

This chain connects TRBV5-6 to TRBJ1-2; no firm D call. Germline-derived CDR1 and CDR2 are SGHDT and YYEEEE. V lost 4 bases and J lost 3, with 19 bases in between. CDR3 length equals 16 residues. In nucleotides, the CDR3 is TGTGCCAGCAGCCCGGAAGAGGGCAGTTCTTACTATGGCTACACCTTC. It is translated as CASSPEEGSSYYGYTF.

CDR3 sequence reads: CASSYLQGAKNIQYF. The CDR3 DNA follows: TGTGCCAGCAGCTATTTACAGGGGGCCAAAAACATTCAGTACTTC. The chain joins TRBV13 to TRBJ2-4; 7 positions agree with TRBD1. The CDR3 is 15 amino acids. J lost 1 base, V lost 4 bases, and 4 bases had no gene match. Germline V gives CDR1 PRHDT, CDR2 FYEKMQ (reference sequence).

In this sample, this clone turned up a few times. V gene TRBV7-2 combines with J gene TRBJ2-1, with 8 bases matching TRBD1. The V and J ends lost 5 bases and 8 bases, in that order; junction bases with no gene match: 14. The germline V gene encodes CDR1 SGHTA and CDR2 FQGNSA. The length of the CDR3 is 16 residues. Here the CDR3 reads CASSPNGQGVWDEQFF. CDR3 nucleotide sequence: TGTGCCAGCAGCCCCAACGGACAGGGTGTGTGGGATGAGCAGTTCTTC.

This chain connects TRBV18 to TRBJ2-7, with D unclear. CDR1 and CDR2 from the germline V gene are KGHSH and LQKENI. The CDR3 is 13 residues long. V was shortened by 0 bases and J by 4 bases, with 7 bases between the two germline ends. The CDR3 sequence is CASSPPSRYEQYF. The CDR3 DNA sequence: TGTGCCAGCTCACCACCAAGTAGGTACGAGCAGTACTTC.

The chain couples TRBV10-1 to TRBJ1-5, with 7 bases fitting TRBD1. V lost 3 bases and J lost 0; bases outside the gene matches: 8. Germline V gene sequence: CDR1 WNHNN, CDR2 SYGVQD (reference sequence). This CDR3 region has 17 residues. In nucleotides, the CDR3 is TGCGCCAGCAGTGAAGGACAGGCGGTCTATAGCAATCAGCCCCAGCATTTT. Residues: CASSEGQAVYSNQPQHF.

The chain recombines TRBV19 with TRBJ1-5; 10 bases map to TRBD1. Trimming at V came to 4 bases and at J to 2 bases, leaving 5 bases not matched to a gene. The germline gives CDR1 LNHDA, CDR2 SQIVND (reference sequence). This CDR3 contains 16 residues. CDR3 loop: CASSKDRGSGNQPQHF. The DNA for the CDR3 is TGTGCCAGTAGTAAGGACAGGGGGTCCGGCAATCAGCCCCAGCATTTT.

CDR3 amino acids: CASSPRGVAGIYEQYF. In DNA form, the CDR3 reads TGTGCCAGCAGCCCTCGGGGGGTAGCGGGGATTTACGAGCAGTACTTC. The chain combines TRBV7-9 with TRBJ2-7; 8 bases align to TRBD2. After removal of 5 bases from V and 4 bases from J, the junction contained 13 bases not matched to a gene. CDR1 is SEHNR, CDR2 FQNEAQ, per germline (reference sequence). The CDR3 has 16 residues. The variable domain in full, with the rest retrieved from reference TRBV7-9 and TRBJ2-7, is DTGVSQNPRHKITKRGQNVTFRCDPISEHNRLYWYRQTLGQGPEFLTYFQNEAQLEKSRLLSDRFSAERPKGSFSTLEIQRTEQGDSAMYLCASSPRGVAGIYEQYFGPGTRLTVT.

This clone was found once. The gene calls are TRBV5-1 and TRBJ2-3; 9 nucleotides line up with TRBD2. The germline V gene encodes CDR1 SGHRS and CDR2 YFSETQ. The CDR3 is made up of 16 amino acids. Unmatched junction bases numbered 9, after V lost 4 bases and J lost 3 bases. The CDR3 nucleotides are TGCGCCAGCAGCCCGCACACGACTAGCGGAACAGATACGCAGTATTTT. Protein: CASSPHTTSGTDTQYF.

The chain uses TRBV9 and TRBJ1-3, with unresolved D. This CDR3 region has 14 residues. The ends were cut back, 4 bases at V and 0 bases at J, with 8 bases in the middle. Per the germline V gene, CDR1 is SGDLS and CDR2 is YYNGEE. Here the CDR3 DNA reads TGTGCCAGCAGCCCCCGTGGCTCTGGAAACACCATATATTTT. It translates to CASSPRGSGNTIYF.

The chain joins TRBV18 to TRBJ1-1; 9 bases are shared with TRBD1. The trim removed 3 bases at V and 3 bases at J, leaving 5 bases unmatched. The CDR3 consists of 15 residues. Germline CDR1 KGHSH, CDR2 LQKENI. CDR3 loop: CASSPLTGGDTEAFF. The CDR3 DNA reads TGTGCCAGCTCACCCTTGACAGGGGGTGACACTGAAGCTTTCTTT.

This chain connects TRBV7-2 to TRBJ1-5; D possibly corresponds to TRBD1 (6 bases). This CDR3 comprises 15 residues. Germline-derived CDR1 and CDR2 are SGHTA and FQGNSA. V lost 1 base and J lost 2, with 9 bases in between. The CDR3 bases are TGTGCCAGCAGCTTAGACGGGACACGCAATCAGCCCCAGCATTTT. Protein product: CASSLDGTRNQPQHF. Together with reference TRBV7-2 and TRBJ1-5, the CDR3 gives the full variable domain: GAGVSQSPSNKVTEKGKDVELRCDPISGHTALYWYRQSLGQGLEFLIYFQGNSAPDKSGLPSDRFSAERTGGSVSTLTIQRTQQEDSAVYLCASSLDGTRNQPQHFGDGTRLSIL.

This clone has a handful of counts. The chain combines TRBV6-4 with TRBJ2-3, with a weak D call TRBD2 (5 bases). The germline V gene has CDR1 MRHNA and CDR2 SNTAGT. Trimming removed 2 bases from V and 6 bases from J, with 12 bases in between. The CDR3 totals 14 residues. CDR3 sequence (DNA): TGTGCCAGCAGTGACGGTGAGGAGGAGGATACGCAGTATTTT. This gives the protein CASSDGEEEDTQYF.

This chain joins TRBV21-1 and TRBJ2-2. TRBV21-1 represents a pseudogene. The CDR3 extends over 14 amino acids. CDR3 DNA: TGTGCCAGCAGCAAAGTTGGAAACACCGGGGAGCTGTTTTTT. Translating it yields CASSKVGNTGELFF.

The chain combines TRBV18 with TRBJ1-1; weak D call: TRBD1 (5 bases). The germline V and J ends were trimmed by 3 bases and 6 bases, with 11 bases remaining between them. This CDR3 region has 13 residues. The germline CDR1 and CDR2 sequences are KGHSH and LQKENI. CDR3 protein: CASSPQGSAEAFF. The CDR3 DNA follows: TGTGCCAGCTCACCGCAGGGTAGTGCTGAAGCTTTCTTT.

The rearrangement joins TRBV7-9 to TRBJ1-3, with TRBD1 as a possible D gene (5 bases). The germline V gene encodes CDR1 SEHNR and CDR2 FQNEAQ (reference sequence). The CDR3 is 15 residues long. Trimming stripped 5 bases from V and 0 bases from J, with 11 bases between. CDR3: CASSPQGTSGNTIYF. The CDR3 region has the DNA TGTGCCAGCAGCCCCCAGGGAACCTCTGGAAACACCATATATTTT.

This sequence joins TRBV2 and TRBJ2-2, with 11 nucleotides matching TRBD2. Trimming at V came to 3 bases and at J to 2 bases, leaving 11 bases not matched to a gene. The CDR3 loop spans 19 amino acids. CDR1 and CDR2 (germline): SNHLY, FYNNEI. The CDR3 protein is CASSEPPHSGRANTGELFF. CDR3 coding DNA: TGTGCCAGCAGTGAGCCACCCCATAGCGGGAGGGCTAACACCGGGGAGCTGTTTTTT.

The chain is built from TRBV7-2 and TRBJ2-5; D uncertain. V was cut by 0 bases and J by 1 base, with 9 bases left in between. Per the germline V gene, CDR1 is SGHTA and CDR2 is FQGNSA. The CDR3 is 15 residues long. This CDR3 reads CASSLAWAPQETQYF. For the CDR3, the DNA is TGTGCCAGCAGCTTAGCCTGGGCGCCCCAAGAGACCCAGTACTTC.

This clone was seen just once. J is TRBJ1-2 and V is TRBV27; 8 bases fit TRBD1. Trimming removed 6 bases from V and 4 bases from J; junction bases left unmatched: 16. The germline V gene encodes CDR1 MNHEY and CDR2 SMNVEV (reference sequence). The CDR3 length is 17 residues. This chain's CDR3 is CASSPSRTGSTIYGYTF. The CDR3 region has the DNA TGTGCCAGCAGCCCCTCCCGGACAGGGTCGACAATCTATGGCTACACCTTC.